This record looks at one T cell receptor beta chain sequence and its context. Its matching antigen is unknown. There are 16 residues in the CDR3. Germline V gene lookup returns CDR1 KGHSH and CDR2 LQKENI. V lost 3 bases and J lost 1, with 12 bases in between. Target depth was 1 in 200,000 to 1 in 1 million T cells, about 10x per clonotype. Libraries were prepared by immunoSEQ multiplex PCR; TCRdb keeps only in-frame clonotypes and omits some of them. The sample lists over 100,000 clones; 80% to 90% were seen once. The data are from a study of cytotoxic CD8 clonotypes in ibrutinib-treated CLL. Study-level points and caveats: For progressing versus sustained-remission patients, sampling times were not the same.

TCR beta libraries used approximately 1.8 micrograms of genomic DNA from cryopreserved PBMCs. The chain has TRBV18 and TRBJ2-2; D is unresolved. The origin of this receptor is a human donor with chronic lymphocytic leukemia. The source was PBMCs, collected after 24 months of ibrutinib treatment. CDR3 coding DNA: TGTGCCAGCTCACCCTTCTATAACAGGAACACCGGGGAGCTGTTTTTT. It encodes CASSPFYNRNTGELFF. Supplemented by reference TRBV18 and TRBJ2-2, the full variable domain reads NAGVMQNPRHLVRRRGQEARLRCSPMKGHSHVYWYRQLPEEGLKFMVYLQKENIIDESGMPKERFSAEFPKEGPSILRIQQVVRGDSAAYFCASSPFYNRNTGELFFGEGSRLTVL.